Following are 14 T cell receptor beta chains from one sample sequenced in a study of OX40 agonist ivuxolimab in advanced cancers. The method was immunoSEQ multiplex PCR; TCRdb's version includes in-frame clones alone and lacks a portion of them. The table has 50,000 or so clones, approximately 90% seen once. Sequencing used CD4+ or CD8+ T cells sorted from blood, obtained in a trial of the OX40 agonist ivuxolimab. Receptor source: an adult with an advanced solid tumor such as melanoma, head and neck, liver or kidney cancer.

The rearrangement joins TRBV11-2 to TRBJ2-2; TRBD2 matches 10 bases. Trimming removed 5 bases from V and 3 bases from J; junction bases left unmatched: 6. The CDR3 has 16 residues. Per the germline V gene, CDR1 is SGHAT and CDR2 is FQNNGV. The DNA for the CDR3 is TGTGCCAGCAGCAAAGAAGCGGGGGGGTACACCGGGGAGCTGTTTTTT. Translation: CASSKEAGGYTGELFF.

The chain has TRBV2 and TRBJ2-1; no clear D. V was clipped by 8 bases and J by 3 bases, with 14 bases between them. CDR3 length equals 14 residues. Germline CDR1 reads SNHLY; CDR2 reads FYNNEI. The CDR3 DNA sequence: TGTGCCAGCGCCCAAGTGACCAACTACAATGAGCAGTTCTTC. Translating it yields CASAQVTNYNEQFF.

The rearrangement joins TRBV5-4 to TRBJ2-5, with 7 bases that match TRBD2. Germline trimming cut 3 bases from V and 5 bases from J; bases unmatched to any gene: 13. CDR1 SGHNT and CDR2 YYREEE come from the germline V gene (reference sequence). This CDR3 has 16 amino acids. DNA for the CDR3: TGTGCCAGCAGCTCGCCGTTGGGGCTGGGAGGGGAGACCCAGTACTTC. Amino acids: CASSSPLGLGGETQYF. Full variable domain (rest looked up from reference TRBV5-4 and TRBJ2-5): ETGVTQSPTHLIKTRGQQVTLRCSSQSGHNTVSWYQQALGQGPQFIFQYYREEENGRGNFPPRFSGLQFPNYSSELNVNALELDDSALYLCASSSPLGLGGETQYFGPGTRLLVL.

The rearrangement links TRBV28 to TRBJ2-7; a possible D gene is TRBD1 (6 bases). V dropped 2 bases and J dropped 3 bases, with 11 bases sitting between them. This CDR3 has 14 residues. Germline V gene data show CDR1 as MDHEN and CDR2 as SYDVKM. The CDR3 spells CASSLGARGYEQYF. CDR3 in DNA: TGTGCCAGCAGTTTAGGTGCCAGGGGCTACGAGCAGTACTTC.

CDR3 nucleotide sequence: TGTGCCAGCAGAGACCCTATGGGCAATCAGCCCCAGCATTTT. The encoded protein is CASRDPMGNQPQHF. This chain uses TRBV6-5 with TRBJ1-5; no clear D. Deletions cut 6 bases from V and 2 bases from J, with 11 bases between. CDR3 length: 14 residues. The germline CDR1 and CDR2 sequences are MNHEY and SVGAGI.

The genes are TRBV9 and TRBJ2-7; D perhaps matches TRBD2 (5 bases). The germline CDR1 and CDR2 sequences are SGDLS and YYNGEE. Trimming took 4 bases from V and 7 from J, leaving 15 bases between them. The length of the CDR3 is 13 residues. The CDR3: CASSPGNVAEQYF. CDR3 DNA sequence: TGTGCCAGCAGCCCGGGGAACGTAGCTGAGCAGTACTTC.

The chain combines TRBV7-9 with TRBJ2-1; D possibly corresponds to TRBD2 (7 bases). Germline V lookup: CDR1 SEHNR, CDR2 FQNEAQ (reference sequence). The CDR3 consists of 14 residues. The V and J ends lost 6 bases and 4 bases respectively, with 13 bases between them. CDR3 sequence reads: CASREGGVYNEQFF. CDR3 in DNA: TGTGCCAGCAGGGAAGGGGGGGTATACAATGAGCAGTTCTTC.

The CDR3 reads CASSIGSRGRDGYTF. The CDR3 DNA reads as TGTGCCAGTAGTATAGGATCGCGGGGGCGTGATGGCTACACCTTC. This chain links TRBV19 with TRBJ1-2, with D possibly TRBD1 on 6 matching bases. This CDR3 comprises 15 residues. V dropped 1 base and J dropped 6 bases, with 15 bases sitting between them. Germline V gives CDR1 LNHDA, CDR2 SQIVND (reference sequence).

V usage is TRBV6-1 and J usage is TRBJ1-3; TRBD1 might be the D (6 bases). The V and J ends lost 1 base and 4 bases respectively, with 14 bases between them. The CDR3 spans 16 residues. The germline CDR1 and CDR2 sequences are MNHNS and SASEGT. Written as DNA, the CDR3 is TGTGCCAGCAGTGAAGTAGGGACATTTCAAGGAAACACCATATATTTT. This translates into CASSEVGTFQGNTIYF.

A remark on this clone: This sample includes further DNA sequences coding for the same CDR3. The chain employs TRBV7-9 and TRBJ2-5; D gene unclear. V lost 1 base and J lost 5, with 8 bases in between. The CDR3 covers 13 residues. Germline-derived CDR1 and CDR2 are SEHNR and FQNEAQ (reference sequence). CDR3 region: CASSLGGVETQYF. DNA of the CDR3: TGTGCCAGCAGCTTAGGTGGGGTTGAGACCCAGTACTTC.

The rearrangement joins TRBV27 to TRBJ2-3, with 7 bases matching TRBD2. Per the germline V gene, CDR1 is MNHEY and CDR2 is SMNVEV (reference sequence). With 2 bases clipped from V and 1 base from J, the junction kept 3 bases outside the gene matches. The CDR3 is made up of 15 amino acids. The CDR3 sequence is CASSLERGGTDTQYF. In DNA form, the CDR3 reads TGTGCCAGCAGTTTAGAGCGGGGTGGCACAGATACGCAGTATTTT.

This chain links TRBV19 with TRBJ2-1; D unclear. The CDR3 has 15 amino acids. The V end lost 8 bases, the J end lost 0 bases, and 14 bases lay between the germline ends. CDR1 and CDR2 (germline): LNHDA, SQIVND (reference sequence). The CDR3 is CASPPDPNSYNEQFF. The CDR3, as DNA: TGTGCCAGTCCCCCGGACCCGAACTCCTACAATGAGCAGTTCTTC.

This CDR3 is CASSLGVTGANVLTF. In DNA form, the CDR3 reads TGTGCCAGCAGTTTAGGCGTAACTGGGGCCAACGTCCTGACTTTC. V is TRBV27 and J is TRBJ2-6; D gene unclear. Trimming removed 2 bases from V and 2 bases from J, with 7 bases in between. The CDR3 runs to 15 residues. The V gene's germline CDR1 is MNHEY and CDR2 SMNVEV (reference sequence).

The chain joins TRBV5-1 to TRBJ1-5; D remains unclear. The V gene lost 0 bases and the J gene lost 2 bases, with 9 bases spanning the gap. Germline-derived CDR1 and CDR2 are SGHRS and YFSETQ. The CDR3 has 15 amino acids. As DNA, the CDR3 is TGCGCCAGCAGCTTGGGAACCGCTGGCAATCAGCCCCAGCATTTT. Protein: CASSLGTAGNQPQHF.